The rows below give T cell receptor beta chains drawn from one sample of a study of blood T cell repertoires in COVID-19. Data came from immunoSEQ multiplex PCR; TCRdb stores just in-frame clones and leaves some out. The table shows under 400,000 clones, with more than 70% occurring only once. The specimen sequenced was peripheral blood. The receptors here all came from a woman under 40 with COVID-19, enrolled during active disease. CDR3s leave out the opening cysteine and the closing phenylalanine or tryptophan. The size entry is marked missing in some rows and otherwise reads once, few, many or a size class.

clone size: -; J gene: TRBJ2-1; V gene: TRBV5-1; CDR3 protein: ASSLDRGRDEQF
clone size: -; J gene: TRBJ2-3; V gene: TRBV18; CDR3 protein: ASSVDYGDTQY
clone size: -; J gene: TRBJ1-2; V gene: TRBV7-2; CDR3 protein: ASSLTAQGYGYT
clone size: -; J gene: TRBJ1-2; V gene: TRBV24-1; CDR3 protein: ATSDQRTGYANYGYT
clone size: -; J gene: TRBJ1-1; V gene: TRBV5-1; CDR3 protein: ASSLEQGSTEAF
clone size: -; J gene: TRBJ1-5; V gene: TRBV4-1; CDR3 protein: ASSQTGVNQPQH
clone size: -; J gene: TRBJ1-2; V gene: TRBV2; CDR3 protein: ASSPLEGSNYGYT
clone size: -; J gene: TRBJ1-1; V gene: TRBV18; CDR3 protein: ASSADRNTEAF
clone size: -; J gene: TRBJ1-5; V gene: TRBV18; CDR3 protein: ASSPDKNQPQH
clone size: -; J gene: TRBJ1-1; V gene: TRBV28; CDR3 protein: ASIGLLGGEAF
clone size: few; J gene: TRBJ2-5; V gene: TRBV11-3; CDR3 protein: ASSLSRDRETQY
clone size: -; J gene: TRBJ1-1; V gene: TRBV4-1; CDR3 protein: ASSLTGNTEAF
clone size: few; J gene: TRBJ2-3; V gene: TRBV5-1; CDR3 protein: ASSLARRGMSTDTQY
clone size: -; J gene: TRBJ1-5; V gene: TRBV19; CDR3 protein: ASSNKREQPQH
clone size: once; J gene: TRBJ1-1; V gene: TRBV4-2; CDR3 protein: ASSQQTGGYTEAF
clone size: few; J gene: TRBJ1-6; V gene: TRBV7-6; CDR3 protein: ASSLLPIGTSSSSYNSPLH
clone size: -; J gene: TRBJ1-2; V gene: TRBV6-5; CDR3 protein: ASGFPGQHYGYT
clone size: -; J gene: TRBJ1-1; V gene: TRBV9; CDR3 protein: ASSVLGQGEAF
clone size: -; J gene: TRBJ1-2; V gene: TRBV2; CDR3 protein: ASSRDRADGYT
clone size: -; J gene: TRBJ2-7; V gene: TRBV7-2; CDR3 protein: ASSLSLHEQY
clone size: once; J gene: TRBJ2-1; V gene: TRBV5-8; CDR3 protein: ASSISGWGFYNEQF
clone size: -; J gene: TRBJ2-1; V gene: TRBV11-3; CDR3 protein: ASSPGGLFEQF
clone size: -; J gene: TRBJ2-5; V gene: TRBV6-5; CDR3 protein: ASSYSGLAGSETQY
clone size: -; J gene: TRBJ1-2; V gene: TRBV5-8; CDR3 protein: ASSLKDRPNYGYT
clone size: -; J gene: TRBJ1-1; V gene: TRBV10-2; CDR3 protein: ASSTRTGEEAF
clone size: once; J gene: TRBJ1-1; V gene: TRBV2; CDR3 protein: ASREGTLNTEAF
clone size: -; J gene: TRBJ2-2; V gene: TRBV13; CDR3 protein: ASSQLDIAVTGELF
clone size: few; J gene: TRBJ1-3; V gene: TRBV14; CDR3 protein: ASSHPGQDLPGNTIY
clone size: -; J gene: TRBJ2-2; V gene: TRBV5-6; CDR3 protein: ASSLGGTALPPGELF
clone size: -; J gene: TRBJ2-5; V gene: TRBV11-3; CDR3 protein: ASSLSSDSQETQY
clone size: -; J gene: TRBJ1-4; V gene: TRBV6-1; CDR3 protein: ASSEGTGVEKLF
clone size: -; J gene: TRBJ2-6; V gene: TRBV4-2; CDR3 protein: ASSQVIGTGADSGANVLT
clone size: -; J gene: TRBJ2-2; V gene: TRBV6-5; CDR3 protein: ASSYGGGETGKLF
clone size: few; J gene: TRBJ1-2; V gene: TRBV4-1; CDR3 protein: ASSQDRRVRYGYT
clone size: -; J gene: TRBJ1-6; V gene: TRBV7-9; CDR3 protein: ASSLSYNSPLH
clone size: -; J gene: TRBJ1-5; V gene: TRBV2; CDR3 protein: ASSEQGRGYSNQPQH
clone size: few; J gene: TRBJ1-5; V gene: TRBV28; CDR3 protein: ASSLNRFSNQPQH
clone size: -; J gene: TRBJ2-5; V gene: TRBV28; CDR3 protein: ACRRGQETQY
clone size: -; J gene: TRBJ1-1; V gene: TRBV4-1; CDR3 protein: ASSQGRGGGTEAF
clone size: -; J gene: TRBJ2-1; V gene: TRBV4-1; CDR3 protein: ASSQAPYWTSGSSSYNEQF
clone size: -; J gene: TRBJ1-2; V gene: TRBV19; CDR3 protein: ASRTGDSGYT
clone size: -; J gene: TRBJ2-1; V gene: TRBV5-6; CDR3 protein: ASSLDMDRGQF
clone size: -; J gene: TRBJ1-6; V gene: TRBV24-1; CDR3 protein: ATSDWTGTKDNSPLH
clone size: -; J gene: TRBJ1-1; V gene: TRBV4-3; CDR3 protein: ASSRRGNTEAF
clone size: -; J gene: TRBJ2-3; V gene: TRBV5-6; CDR3 protein: ASSLSQTDTQY
clone size: -; J gene: TRBJ1-2; V gene: TRBV4-2; CDR3 protein: ASSQAQGQGVKGYT
clone size: -; J gene: TRBJ1-1; V gene: TRBV3-1/TRBV3-2; CDR3 protein: ASSLRGSTEAF
clone size: -; J gene: TRBJ1-2; V gene: TRBV5-6; CDR3 protein: ASSLEGTRYGYT
clone size: -; J gene: TRBJ2-3; V gene: TRBV9; CDR3 protein: ASSAGQGPDTQY
clone size: -; J gene: TRBJ2-1; V gene: TRBV15; CDR3 protein: ATSRDGTSVNEQF
clone size: -; J gene: TRBJ2-3; V gene: TRBV2; CDR3 protein: ASMSRGLARGSDTQY
clone size: -; J gene: TRBJ1-6; V gene: TRBV11-3; CDR3 protein: ASSLGQLNSPLH
clone size: once; J gene: TRBJ2-1; V gene: TRBV3-1/TRBV3-2; CDR3 protein: ASSQDPDNNEQF
clone size: -; J gene: TRBJ2-1; V gene: TRBV14; CDR3 protein: ASSRPVWDSSYNEQF
clone size: -; J gene: TRBJ1-2; V gene: TRBV5-4; CDR3 protein: ASSSQGRTSYGYT